The clone carrying this TCR beta chain came up once. Other DNA sequences in this specimen translate into the identical CDR3. The data stem from a study of T cell responses to AZD1222 COVID-19 vaccine. Study-wide background: Second doses that came at about 4 or about 12 weeks were put together.

Using immunoSEQ multiplex PCR, the repertoire was profiled, and TCRdb retains in-frame clones only, with some absent. The table has about 130,000 clones, around 90% seen once. The source of this sequence is an adult in good health. Sequencing was performed on peripheral blood, taken on day 0 of AZD1222 vaccination.

This chain's CDR3 is CASSLQGQETQYF. The CDR3 coding sequence is TGTGCCAGCAGTTTACAGGGACAAGAGACCCAGTACTTC. The chain recombines TRBV7-3 with TRBJ2-5, with a tentative D call TRBD1 (6 bases). Germline CDR1 and CDR2: SGHTA and FQGTGA. The CDR3 is made up of 13 amino acids. Trimming pared 6 bases from V and 2 bases from J, leaving 10 bases between.